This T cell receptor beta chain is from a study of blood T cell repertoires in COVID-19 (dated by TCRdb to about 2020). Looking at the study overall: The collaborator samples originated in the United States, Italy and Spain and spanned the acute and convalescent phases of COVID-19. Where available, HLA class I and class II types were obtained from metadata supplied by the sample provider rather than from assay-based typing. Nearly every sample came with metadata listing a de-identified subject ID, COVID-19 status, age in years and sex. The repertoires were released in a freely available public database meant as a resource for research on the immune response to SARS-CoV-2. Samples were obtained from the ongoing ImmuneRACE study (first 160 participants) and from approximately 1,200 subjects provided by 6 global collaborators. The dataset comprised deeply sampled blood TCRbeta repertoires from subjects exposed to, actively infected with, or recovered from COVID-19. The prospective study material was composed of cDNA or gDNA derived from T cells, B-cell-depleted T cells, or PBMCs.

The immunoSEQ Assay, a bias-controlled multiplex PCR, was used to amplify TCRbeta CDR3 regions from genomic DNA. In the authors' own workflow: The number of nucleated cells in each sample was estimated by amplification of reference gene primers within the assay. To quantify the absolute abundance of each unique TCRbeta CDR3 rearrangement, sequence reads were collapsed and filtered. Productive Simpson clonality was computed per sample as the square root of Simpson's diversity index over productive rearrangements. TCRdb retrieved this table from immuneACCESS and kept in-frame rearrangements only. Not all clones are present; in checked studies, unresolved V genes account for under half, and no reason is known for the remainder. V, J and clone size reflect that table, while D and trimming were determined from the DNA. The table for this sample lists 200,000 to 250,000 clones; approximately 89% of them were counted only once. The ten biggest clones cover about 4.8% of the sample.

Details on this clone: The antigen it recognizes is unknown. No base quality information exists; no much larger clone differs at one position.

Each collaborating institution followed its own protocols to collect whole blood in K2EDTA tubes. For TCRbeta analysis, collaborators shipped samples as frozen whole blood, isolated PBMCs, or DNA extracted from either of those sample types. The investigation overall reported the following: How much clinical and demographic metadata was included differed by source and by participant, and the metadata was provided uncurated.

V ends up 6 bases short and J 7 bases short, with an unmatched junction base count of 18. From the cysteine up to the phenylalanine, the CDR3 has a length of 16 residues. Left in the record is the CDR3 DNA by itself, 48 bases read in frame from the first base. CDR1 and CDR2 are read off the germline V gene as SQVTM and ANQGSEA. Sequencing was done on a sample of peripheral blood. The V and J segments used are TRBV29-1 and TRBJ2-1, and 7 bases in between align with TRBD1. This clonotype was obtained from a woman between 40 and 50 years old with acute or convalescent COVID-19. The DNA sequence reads TGCAGCGTGGCCGGGACAGTCGCCCCTGTTTCTAATGAGCAGTTCTTC. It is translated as CSVAGTVAPVSNEQFF.